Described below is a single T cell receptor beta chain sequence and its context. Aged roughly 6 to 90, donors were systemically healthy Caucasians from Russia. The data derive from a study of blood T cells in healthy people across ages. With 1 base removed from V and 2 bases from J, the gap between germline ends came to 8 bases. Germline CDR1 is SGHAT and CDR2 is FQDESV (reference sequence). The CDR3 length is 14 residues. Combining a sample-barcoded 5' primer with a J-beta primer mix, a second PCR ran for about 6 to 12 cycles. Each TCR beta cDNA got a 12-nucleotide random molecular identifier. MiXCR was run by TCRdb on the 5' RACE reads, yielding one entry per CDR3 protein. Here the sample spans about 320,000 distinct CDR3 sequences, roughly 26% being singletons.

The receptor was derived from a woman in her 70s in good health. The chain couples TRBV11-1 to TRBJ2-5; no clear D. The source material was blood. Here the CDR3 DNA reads TGTGCCAGCAGCTTAGAGGCGTTTCAAGAGACCCAGTACTTC. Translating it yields CASSLEAFQETQYF.